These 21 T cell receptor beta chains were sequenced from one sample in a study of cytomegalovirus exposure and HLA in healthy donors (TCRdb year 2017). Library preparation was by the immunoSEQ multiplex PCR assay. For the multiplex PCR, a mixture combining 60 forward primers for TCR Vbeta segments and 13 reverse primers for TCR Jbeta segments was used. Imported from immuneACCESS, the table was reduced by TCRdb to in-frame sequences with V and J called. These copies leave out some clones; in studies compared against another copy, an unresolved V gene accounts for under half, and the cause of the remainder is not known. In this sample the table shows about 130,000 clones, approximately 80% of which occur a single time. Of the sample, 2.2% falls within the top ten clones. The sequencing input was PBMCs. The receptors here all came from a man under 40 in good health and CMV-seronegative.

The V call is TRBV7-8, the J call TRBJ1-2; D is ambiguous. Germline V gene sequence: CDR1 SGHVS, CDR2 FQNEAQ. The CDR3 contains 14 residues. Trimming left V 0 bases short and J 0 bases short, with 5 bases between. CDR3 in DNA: TGTGCCAGCAGCTTAGCGCTAGCTAACTATGGCTACACCTTC. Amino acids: CASSLALANYGYTF. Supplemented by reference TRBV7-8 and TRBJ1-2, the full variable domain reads GAGVSQSPRYKVAKRGQDVALRCDPISGHVSLFWYQQALGQGPEFLTYFQNEAQLDKSGLPSDRFFAERPEGSVSTLKIQRTQQEDSAVYLCASSLALANYGYTFGSGTRLTVV.

Here the CDR3 DNA reads TGCGCCAGCAGTCAATCGAAGGATACGGGACAGGGGACCTCCTACACCATATATTTT. As protein: CASSQSKDTGQGTSYTIYF. The V call is TRBV23-1, the J call TRBJ1-3; 10 bases map to TRBD1. TRBV23-1 is assigned to the ORF class and has an uncertain function. This CDR3 spans 19 amino acids. The J segment lost 8 bases and the V segment lost 0 bases, leaving 16 bases of the junction unmatched.

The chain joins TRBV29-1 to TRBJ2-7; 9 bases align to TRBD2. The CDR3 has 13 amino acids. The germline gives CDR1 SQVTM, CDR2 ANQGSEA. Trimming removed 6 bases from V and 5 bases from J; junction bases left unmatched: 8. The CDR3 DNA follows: TGCAGCGTCACCGGGACTAGCCCGCACGAGCAGTACTTC. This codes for CSVTGTSPHEQYF.

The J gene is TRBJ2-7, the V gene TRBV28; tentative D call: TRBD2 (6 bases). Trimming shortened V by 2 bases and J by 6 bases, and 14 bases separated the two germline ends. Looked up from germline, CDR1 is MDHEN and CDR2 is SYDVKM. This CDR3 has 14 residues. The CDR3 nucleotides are TGTGCCAGCAGTTTAGGGGGGTATCCTTCCGAGCAGTACTTC. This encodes CASSLGGYPSEQYF.

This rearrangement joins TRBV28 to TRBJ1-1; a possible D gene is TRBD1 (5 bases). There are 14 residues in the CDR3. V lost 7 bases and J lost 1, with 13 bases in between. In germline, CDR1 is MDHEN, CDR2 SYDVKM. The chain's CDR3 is CASTRGGWNTEAFF. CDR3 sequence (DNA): TGTGCCAGCACGCGGGGGGGGTGGAACACTGAAGCTTTCTTT. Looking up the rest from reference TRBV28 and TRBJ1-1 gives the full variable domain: DVKVTQSSRYLVKRTGEKVFLECVQDMDHENMFWYRQDPGLGLRLIYFSYDVKMKEKGDIPEGYSVSREKKERFSLILESASTNQTSMYLCASTRGGWNTEAFFGQGTRLTVV.

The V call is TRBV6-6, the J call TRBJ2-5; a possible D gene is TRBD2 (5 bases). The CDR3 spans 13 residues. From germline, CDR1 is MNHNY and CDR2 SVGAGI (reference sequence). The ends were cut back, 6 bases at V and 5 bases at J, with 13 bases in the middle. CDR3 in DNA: TGTGCCAGCAGCTCCCGGGGTGGGGAGACCCAGTACTTC. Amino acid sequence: CASSSRGGETQYF.

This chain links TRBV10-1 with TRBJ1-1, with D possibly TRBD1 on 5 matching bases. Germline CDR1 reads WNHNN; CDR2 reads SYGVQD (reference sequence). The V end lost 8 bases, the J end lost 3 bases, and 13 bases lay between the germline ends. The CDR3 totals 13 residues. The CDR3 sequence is CASRAGRDTEAFF. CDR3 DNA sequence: TGCGCCAGCCGTGCGGGCAGGGACACTGAAGCTTTCTTT.

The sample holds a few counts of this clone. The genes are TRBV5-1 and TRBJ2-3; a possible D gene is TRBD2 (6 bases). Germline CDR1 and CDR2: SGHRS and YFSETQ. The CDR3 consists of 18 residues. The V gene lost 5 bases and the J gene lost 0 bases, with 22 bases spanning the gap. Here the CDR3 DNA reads TGCGCCAGCAGAGGTAGCGGAATGCCTGGCCGTAGCACAGATACGCAGTATTTT. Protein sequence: CASRGSGMPGRSTDTQYF.

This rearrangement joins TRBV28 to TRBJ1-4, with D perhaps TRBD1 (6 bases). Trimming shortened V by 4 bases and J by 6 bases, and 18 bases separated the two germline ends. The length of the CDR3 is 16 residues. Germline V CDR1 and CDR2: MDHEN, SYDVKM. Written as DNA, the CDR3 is TGTGCCAGCAGTTCATTGAACAGGGTGACGGATGAAAAACTGTTTTTT. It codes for CASSSLNRVTDEKLFF.

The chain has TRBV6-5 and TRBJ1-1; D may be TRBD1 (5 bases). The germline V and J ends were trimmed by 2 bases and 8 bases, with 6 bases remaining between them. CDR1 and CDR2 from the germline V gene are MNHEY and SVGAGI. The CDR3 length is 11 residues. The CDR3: CASSYPGEAFF. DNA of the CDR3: TGTGCCAGCAGTTACCCAGGGGAAGCTTTCTTT.

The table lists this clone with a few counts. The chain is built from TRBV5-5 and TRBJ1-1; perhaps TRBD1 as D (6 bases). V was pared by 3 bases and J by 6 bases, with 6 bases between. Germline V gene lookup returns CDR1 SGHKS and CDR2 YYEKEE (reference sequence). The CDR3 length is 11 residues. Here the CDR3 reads CASSYRAEAFF. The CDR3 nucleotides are TGTGCCAGCAGCTACAGGGCTGAAGCTTTCTTT. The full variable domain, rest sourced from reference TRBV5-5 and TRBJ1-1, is DAGVTQSPTHLIKTRGQQVTLRCSPISGHKSVSWYQQVLGQGPQFIFQYYEKEERGRGNFPDRFSARQFPNYSSELNVNALLLGDSALYLCASSYRAEAFFGQGTRLTVV.

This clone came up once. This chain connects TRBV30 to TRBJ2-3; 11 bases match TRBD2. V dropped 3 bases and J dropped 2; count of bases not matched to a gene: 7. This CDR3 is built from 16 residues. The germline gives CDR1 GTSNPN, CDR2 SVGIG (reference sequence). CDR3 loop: CAWSSGTSGLTDTQYF. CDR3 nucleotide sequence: TGTGCCTGGAGCTCCGGGACTAGCGGACTCACAGATACGCAGTATTTT.

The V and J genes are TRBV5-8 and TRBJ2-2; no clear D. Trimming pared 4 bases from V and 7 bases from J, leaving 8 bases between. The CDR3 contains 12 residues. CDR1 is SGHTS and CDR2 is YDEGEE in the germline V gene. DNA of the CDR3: TGTGCCAGCAGCCATAGAGGCGGGGAGCTGTTTTTT. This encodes CASSHRGGELFF.

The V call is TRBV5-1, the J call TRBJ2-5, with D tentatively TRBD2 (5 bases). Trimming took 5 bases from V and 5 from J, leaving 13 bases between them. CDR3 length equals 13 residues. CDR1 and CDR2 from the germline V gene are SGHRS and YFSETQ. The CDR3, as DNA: TGCGCCAGCAGACGCAACGGGATGGAGACCCAGTACTTC. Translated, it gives CASRRNGMETQYF.

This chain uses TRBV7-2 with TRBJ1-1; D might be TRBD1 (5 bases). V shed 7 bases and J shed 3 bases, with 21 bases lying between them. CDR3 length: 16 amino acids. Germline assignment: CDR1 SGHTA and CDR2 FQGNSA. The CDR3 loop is CASIATAGGADTEAFF. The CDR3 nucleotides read TGTGCCAGCATCGCGACTGCGGGGGGAGCGGACACTGAAGCTTTCTTT.

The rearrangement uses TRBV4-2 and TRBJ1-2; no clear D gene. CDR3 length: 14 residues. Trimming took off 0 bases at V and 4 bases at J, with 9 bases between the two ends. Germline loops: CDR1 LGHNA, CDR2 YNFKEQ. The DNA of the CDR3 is TGTGCCAGCAGCCAAGATTCCGGTCTCTATGGCTACACCTTC. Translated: CASSQDSGLYGYTF.

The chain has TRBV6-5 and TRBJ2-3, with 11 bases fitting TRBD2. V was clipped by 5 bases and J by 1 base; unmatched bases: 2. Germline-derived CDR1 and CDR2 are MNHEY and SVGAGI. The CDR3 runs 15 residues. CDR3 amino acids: CASSVGLAGTDTQYF. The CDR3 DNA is TGTGCCAGCAGTGTGGGACTAGCGGGCACAGATACGCAGTATTTT.

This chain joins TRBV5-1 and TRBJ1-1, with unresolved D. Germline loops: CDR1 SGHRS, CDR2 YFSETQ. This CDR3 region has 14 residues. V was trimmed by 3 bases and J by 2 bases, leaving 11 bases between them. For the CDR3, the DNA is TGCGCCAGCAGCTCGAGTGCTAGAAACACTGAAGCTTTCTTT. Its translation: CASSSSARNTEAFF.

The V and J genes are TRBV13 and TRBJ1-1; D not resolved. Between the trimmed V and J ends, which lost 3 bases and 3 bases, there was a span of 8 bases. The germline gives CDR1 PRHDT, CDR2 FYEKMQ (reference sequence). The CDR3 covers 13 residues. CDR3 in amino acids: CASSLERDTEAFF. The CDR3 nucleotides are TGTGCCAGCAGCTTGGAGCGGGACACTGAAGCTTTCTTT. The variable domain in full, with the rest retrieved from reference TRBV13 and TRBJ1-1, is AAGVIQSPRHLIKEKRETATLKCYPIPRHDTVYWYQQGPGQDPQFLISFYEKMQSDKGSIPDRFSAQQFSDYHSELNMSSLELGDSALYFCASSLERDTEAFFGQGTRLTVV.

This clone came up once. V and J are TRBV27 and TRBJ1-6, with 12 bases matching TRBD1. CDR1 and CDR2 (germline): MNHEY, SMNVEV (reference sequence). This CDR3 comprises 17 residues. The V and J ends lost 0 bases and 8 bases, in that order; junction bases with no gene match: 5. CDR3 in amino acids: CASSLSGGQGAYSPLHF. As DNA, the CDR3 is TGTGCCAGCAGTTTATCGGGGGGACAGGGGGCATATTCACCCCTCCACTTT.

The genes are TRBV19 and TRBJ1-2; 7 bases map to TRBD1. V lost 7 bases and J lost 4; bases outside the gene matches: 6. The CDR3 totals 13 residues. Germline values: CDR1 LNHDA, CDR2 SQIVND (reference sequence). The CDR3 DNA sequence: TGTGCCAGTACCCAACAGGGGTCCTATGGCTACACCTTC. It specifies CASTQQGSYGYTF.